Each of the 20 T cell receptor beta chains below was sequenced from the same sample in a study of T-cell memory formation after mild COVID-19. In TCRdb, the 5' RACE reads were re-called with MiXCR into one record per CDR3 protein. The data contain around 390,000 distinct CDR3 sequences, about 15% of them seen just once; the ten biggest clones take up roughly 21%. The sequenced sample consisted of PBMCs or a T cell subset sorted from them (not recorded which). The source of these receptors is a man aged 18 to 29 who had mild COVID-19 (a few samples of this study predate the infection). Cell type and time point are not known.

This sequence joins TRBV25-1 and TRBJ1-1; no firm D call. Germline CDR1 and CDR2: MGHDK and SYGVNS. With 1 base removed from V and 6 bases from J, the gap between germline ends came to 3 bases. This CDR3 contains 11 residues. The CDR3 loop is CASSESAEAFF. CDR3 bases: TGTGCCAGCAGTGAATCCGCTGAAGCTTTCTTT.

This clonotype was observed a few times. The genes are TRBV12-3 or TRBV12-4 and TRBJ2-6, with TRBD1 identical over 9 bases. Trimming at V came to 1 base and at J to 3 bases, leaving 10 bases not matched to a gene. The CDR3 runs to 19 residues. CDR3 in amino acids: CASSLVNNRGRRGANVLTF. CDR3 bases: TGTGCCAGCAGTTTAGTGAACAACAGGGGGCGACGTGGGGCCAACGTCCTGACTTTC.

The chain links TRBV28 to TRBJ2-7; TRBD2 aligns across 9 bases. Germline-derived CDR1 and CDR2 are MDHEN and SYDVKM. CDR3 length equals 13 residues. The V segment lost 7 bases and the J segment 3 bases; nucleotides outside the gene matches: 4. CDR3 nucleotide sequence: TGTGCCAGCACCACTAGCGGGTACTACGAGCAGTACTTC. Translating it yields CASTTSGYYEQYF.

This clonotype was found a few times. The chain links TRBV18 to TRBJ2-3, with 7 positions matching TRBD2. The V gene's germline CDR1 is KGHSH and CDR2 LQKENI. This CDR3 contains 17 residues. The V gene end was trimmed by 0 bases and the J gene end by 0 bases; junction bases not matched to a gene: 6. In nucleotides, the CDR3 is TGTGCCAGCTCACCACCGTACAGCGGGGTTAGCACAGATACGCAGTATTTT. This sequence encodes CASSPPYSGVSTDTQYF.

This clonotype was recorded many times. The chain recombines TRBV7-3 with TRBJ1-6, with 9 bases identical to TRBD1. Looked up from germline, CDR1 is SGHTA and CDR2 is FQGTGA. The trim removed 5 bases at V and 10 bases at J, leaving 12 bases unmatched. There are 16 residues in the CDR3. The CDR3 DNA sequence: TGTGCCAGCAGCCTCCGGGACAGGGTAGGAGGCTCACCCCTCCACTTT. This translates into CASSLRDRVGGSPLHF.

The V gene is TRBV4-3, the J gene TRBJ2-5, with D perhaps given as TRBD1 or TRBD2 (6 bases each). V was clipped by 0 bases and J by 4 bases, with 12 bases between them. Germline assignment: CDR1 LGHNA and CDR2 YSLEER. CDR3 length: 15 amino acids. This CDR3 reads CASSQDWRDTETQYF. CDR3 DNA sequence: TGCGCCAGCAGCCAAGATTGGCGGGACACAGAGACCCAGTACTTC.

The J gene is TRBJ1-2, the V gene TRBV7-9, with a weak D call TRBD1 (5 bases). In germline, CDR1 is SEHNR, CDR2 FQNEAQ (reference sequence). The V gene lost 2 bases and the J gene lost 8 bases, with 24 bases spanning the gap. The CDR3 contains 17 residues. CDR3 protein: CASSLRGPPGPSRGYTF. DNA for the CDR3: TGTGCCAGCAGCTTAAGGGGTCCTCCGGGCCCGAGCCGCGGCTACACCTTC.

The rearrangement uses TRBV4-1 and TRBJ2-3; D is uncertain. Germline V gene lookup returns CDR1 MGHRA and CDR2 YSYEKL. This CDR3 comprises 14 residues. Trimming removed 3 bases from V and 5 bases from J, with 12 bases in between. The CDR3, as DNA: TGCGCCAGCAGCCAGGAAATTAGTGAAGATACGCAGTATTTT. Protein: CASSQEISEDTQYF.

The chain employs TRBV14 and TRBJ2-7; TRBD1 aligns across 7 bases. This CDR3 has 16 amino acids. Germline CDR1 is SGHDN and CDR2 is FVKESK. Trimming removed 0 bases from V and 3 bases from J; junction bases left unmatched: 8. CDR3: CASSQDPRRTGYEQYF. The CDR3 coding sequence is TGTGCCAGCAGCCAAGACCCACGACGGACAGGCTACGAGCAGTACTTC.

This clonotype occurred many times. The chain employs TRBV6-5 and TRBJ2-3; D is uncertain. The CDR3 spans 13 residues. Germline V gives CDR1 MNHEY, CDR2 SVGAGI. V was trimmed by 7 bases and J by 0 bases, leaving 8 bases between them. The CDR3 coding sequence is TGTGCCAGCAATGGTGGGAGCACAGATACGCAGTATTTT. Amino acids: CASNGGSTDTQYF.

V usage is TRBV15 and J usage is TRBJ2-5, with 9 bases matching TRBD2. V lost 1 base, J lost 5 bases, and 5 bases stayed unmatched. The CDR3 loop spans 15 amino acids. The germline CDR1 and CDR2 sequences are LNHNV and YYDKDF (reference sequence). The CDR3 reads CATSRVRGGLETQYF. CDR3 coding DNA: TGTGCCACCAGCAGAGTGCGGGGGGGCCTGGAGACCCAGTACTTC.

This clonotype was detected only once. The V gene is TRBV3-1, the J gene TRBJ1-5; perhaps TRBD1 as D (5 bases). The V gene lost 1 base and the J gene lost 7 bases, with 8 bases spanning the gap. This CDR3 comprises 13 residues. Germline V gives CDR1 LGHDT, CDR2 YNNKEL (reference sequence). The chain's CDR3 is CASSQVEGQPQHF. The CDR3 nucleotides read TGTGCCAGCAGCCAAGTAGAGGGGCAGCCCCAGCATTTT.

This clonotype came up many times. The chain joins TRBV14 to TRBJ2-1, with 8 bases matching TRBD1. The CDR3 covers 13 residues. CDR1 is SGHDN, CDR2 FVKESK, per germline. J was trimmed by 4 bases and V by 5 bases; bases with no gene match: 1. The CDR3 reads CASSGTGYNEQFF. The CDR3 DNA follows: TGTGCCAGCAGCGGGACAGGTTACAATGAGCAGTTCTTC. The variable domain in full, completed from reference TRBV14 and TRBJ2-1, reads EAGVTQFPSHSVIEKGQTVTLRCDPISGHDNLYWYRRVMGKEIKFLLHFVKESKQDESGMPNNRFLAERTGGTYSTLKVQPAELEDSGVYFCASSGTGYNEQFFGPGTRLTVL.

The chain employs TRBV14 and TRBJ2-1, with 9 positions matching TRBD1. The V segment lost 8 bases and the J segment 15 bases; nucleotides outside the gene matches: 11. The CDR3 extends over 12 amino acids. CDR1 is SGHDN, CDR2 FVKESK, per germline. Here the CDR3 DNA reads TGTGCCAGCGGACTAACAGGGGGCCCTGGGTTCTTC. Translated: CASGLTGGPGFF.

The rearrangement uses TRBV7-2 and TRBJ1-2, with D possibly TRBD1 on 5 matching bases. The CDR3 totals 13 residues. Germline CDR1 reads SGHTA; CDR2 reads FQGNSA. V lost 2 bases to trimming and J lost 7 bases, with 11 bases between them. In DNA, the CDR3 is TGTGCCAGCAGCTTACGGGGCGAGGTTGGCTACACCTTC. Its translation: CASSLRGEVGYTF.

This chain joins TRBV20-1 and TRBJ2-4; maybe TRBD1 (5 bases). Germline V gene data show CDR1 as DFQATT and CDR2 as SNEGSKA (reference sequence). Trimming cost V 0 bases and J 13 bases, with 13 bases left between them. The CDR3 covers 12 residues. In nucleotides, the CDR3 is TGCAGTGCTAGAGATCAGGGCTTTGCGCAGTACTTC. Amino acid sequence: CSARDQGFAQYF.

This clonotype has more than one count but fewer than ten. The chain uses TRBV7-2 and TRBJ2-5, with 9 bases lining up with TRBD1. The V gene end was trimmed by 5 bases and the J gene end by 0 bases; junction bases not matched to a gene: 16. Germline assignment: CDR1 SGHTA and CDR2 FQGNSA. CDR3 length: 19 amino acids. This chain's CDR3 is CASSPPSSMGTGYQETQYF. CDR3 in DNA: TGTGCCAGCAGCCCTCCGTCTAGTATGGGGACAGGGTACCAAGAGACCCAGTACTTC.

This clonotype turned up a few times. The chain uses TRBV7-2 and TRBJ1-1; D is undetermined. The CDR3 loop spans 12 amino acids. CDR1 and CDR2 (germline): SGHTA, FQGNSA. V was pared by 2 bases and J by 10 bases, with 11 bases between. The CDR3 here is CASSLYGDGAFF. The CDR3 DNA follows: TGTGCCAGCAGCTTATATGGGGATGGAGCTTTCTTT.

This clonotype was observed a few times. This chain joins TRBV5-1 and TRBJ1-2; TRBD1 agrees at 8 bases. The CDR3 length is 16 residues. V lost 7 bases to trimming and J lost 2 bases; unmatched junction nucleotides: 13. CDR1 is SGHRS and CDR2 is YFSETQ in the germline V gene. The CDR3 sequence: CASSWSSQGANYGYTF. The CDR3, as DNA: TGCGCCAGCTCGTGGTCGTCCCAGGGGGCGAACTATGGCTACACCTTC. The whole variable domain, filled in from reference TRBV5-1 and TRBJ1-2, reads KAGVTQTPRYLIKTRGQQVTLSCSPISGHRSVSWYQQTPGQGLQFLFEYFSETQRNKGNFPGRFSGRQFSNSRSEMNVSTLELGDSALYLCASSWSSQGANYGYTFGSGTRLTVV.

This clonotype was seen a few times. V is TRBV11-2 and J is TRBJ2-4, with D unresolved. Germline V CDR1 and CDR2: SGHAT, FQNNGV. The CDR3 extends over 14 amino acids. V lost 8 bases and J lost 0, with 11 bases in between. CDR3 bases: TGTGCCAGCCGGCAAACCTTAGCCAAAAACATTCAGTACTTC. Its translation: CASRQTLAKNIQYF.